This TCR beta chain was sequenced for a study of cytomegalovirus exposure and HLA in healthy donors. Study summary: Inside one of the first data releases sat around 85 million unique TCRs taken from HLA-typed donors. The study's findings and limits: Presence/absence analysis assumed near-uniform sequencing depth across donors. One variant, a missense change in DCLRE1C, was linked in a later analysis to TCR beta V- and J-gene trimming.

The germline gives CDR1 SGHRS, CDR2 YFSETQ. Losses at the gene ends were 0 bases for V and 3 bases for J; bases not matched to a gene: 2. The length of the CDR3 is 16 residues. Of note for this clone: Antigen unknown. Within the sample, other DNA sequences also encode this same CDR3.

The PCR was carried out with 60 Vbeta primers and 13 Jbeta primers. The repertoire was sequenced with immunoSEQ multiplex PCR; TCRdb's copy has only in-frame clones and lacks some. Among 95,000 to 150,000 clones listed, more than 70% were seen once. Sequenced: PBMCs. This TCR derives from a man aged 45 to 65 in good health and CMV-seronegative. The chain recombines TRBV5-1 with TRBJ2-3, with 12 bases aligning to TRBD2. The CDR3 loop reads CASSLELAGGTDTQYF. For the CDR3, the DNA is TGCGCCAGCAGCTTGGAACTAGCGGGAGGAACAGATACGCAGTATTTT.